Here is one T cell receptor beta chain with its context. The data belong to a study of control samples from healthy donors and cancer patients. V was cut by 5 bases and J by 6 bases, with 23 bases left in between. Germline CDR1 SQVTM, CDR2 ANQGSEA. The CDR3 contains 15 residues. The protocol was immunoSEQ multiplex PCR, while the TCRdb copy is restricted to in-frame clones and leaves out a portion. The data show 45,000 to 70,000 clones, approximately 90% seen once. The sample comprised PBMCs. The sequence derives from a man aged 25 to 45 with colorectal cancer. The V gene is TRBV29-1, the J gene TRBJ2-7, with D tentatively TRBD1 or TRBD2 (5 bases each). The CDR3, as DNA: TGCAGCGTTACAACTGGGGCTAGCTATCTCCCCGAGCAGTACTTC. Protein sequence: CSVTTGASYLPEQYF.